This T cell receptor beta chain comes out of a study of blood T cell repertoires in COVID-19. Whole-study context: From the United States, Italy and Spain came samples of acute and convalescent COVID-19. Nucleic acid was either cDNA or gDNA, and it came from T cells, B-cell-depleted T cells, or PBMCs.

This clone was recorded at least ten times. Original analysis: How many nucleated cells were present was estimated from reference gene primer amplification. Sequenced by immunoSEQ multiplex PCR; TCRdb stores in-frame clones only, minus some. The V and J calls and the clone size are those of that table, but D and trimming were determined from the DNA. The profile shows under 200,000 clones, under 80% of them singletons. Losses at the gene ends were 5 bases for V and 1 base for J; bases not matched to a gene: 8. The CDR3 length is 16 residues. The germline CDR1 and CDR2 sequences are MNHEY and SVGEGT. The specimen was peripheral blood. The chain recombines TRBV6-2 or TRBV6-3 with TRBJ1-2; TRBD1 matches at 9 bases. This TCR derives from a woman older than 75 with acute or convalescent COVID-19. CDR3 amino acids: CASSLPGQGHNYGYTF. DNA of the CDR3: TGTGCCAGCAGTCTTCCGGGACAGGGCCATAACTATGGCTACACCTTC.